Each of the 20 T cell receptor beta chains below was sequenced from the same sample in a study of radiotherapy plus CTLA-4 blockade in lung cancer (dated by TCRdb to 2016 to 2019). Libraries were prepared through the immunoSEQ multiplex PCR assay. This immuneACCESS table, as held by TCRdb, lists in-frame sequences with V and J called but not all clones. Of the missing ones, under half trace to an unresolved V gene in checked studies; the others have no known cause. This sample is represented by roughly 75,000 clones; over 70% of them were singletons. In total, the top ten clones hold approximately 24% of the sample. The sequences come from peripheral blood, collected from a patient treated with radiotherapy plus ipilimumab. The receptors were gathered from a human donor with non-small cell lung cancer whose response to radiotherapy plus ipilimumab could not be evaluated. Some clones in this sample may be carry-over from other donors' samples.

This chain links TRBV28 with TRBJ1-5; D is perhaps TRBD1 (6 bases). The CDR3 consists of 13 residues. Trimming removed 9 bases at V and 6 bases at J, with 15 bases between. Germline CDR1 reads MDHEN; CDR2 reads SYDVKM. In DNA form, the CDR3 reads TGTGCCAGGGTACAGGGAAGCGGTCAGCCCCAGCATTTT. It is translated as CARVQGSGQPQHF.

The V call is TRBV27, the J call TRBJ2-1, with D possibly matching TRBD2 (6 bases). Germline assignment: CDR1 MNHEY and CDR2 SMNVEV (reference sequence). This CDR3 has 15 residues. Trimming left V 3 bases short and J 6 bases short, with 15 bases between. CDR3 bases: TGTGCCAGCAGTTTCGTGGGGGGAGCCATCAATGAGCAGTTCTTC. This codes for CASSFVGGAINEQFF.

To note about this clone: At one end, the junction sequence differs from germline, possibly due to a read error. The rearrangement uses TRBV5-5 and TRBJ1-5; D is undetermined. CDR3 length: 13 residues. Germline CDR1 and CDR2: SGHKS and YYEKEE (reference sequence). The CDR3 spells CASSQEERLPQHF. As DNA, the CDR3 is TGCGCCAGCAGCCAAGAAGAGCGTCTTCCCCAGCATTTT.

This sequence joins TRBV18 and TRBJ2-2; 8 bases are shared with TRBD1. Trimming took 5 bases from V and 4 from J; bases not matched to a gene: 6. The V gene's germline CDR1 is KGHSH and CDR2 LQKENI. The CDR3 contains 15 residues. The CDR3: CASSAVTGGTGELFF. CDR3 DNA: TGTGCCAGCTCAGCGGTAACAGGGGGCACCGGGGAGCTGTTTTTT.

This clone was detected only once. Here the CDR3 DNA reads TGTGCCAGCAGCTCAGTAGCGGGGGGTGCCACAGATACGCAGTATTTT. This gives the protein CASSSVAGGATDTQYF. V and J are TRBV9 and TRBJ2-3, with 10 bases aligning to TRBD2. The V segment lost 4 bases and the J segment 2 bases; nucleotides outside the gene matches: 7. The germline V gene encodes CDR1 SGDLS and CDR2 YYNGEE. This CDR3 contains 16 residues.

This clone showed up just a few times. CDR3 sequence reads: CASSIGWRGRKTNEKLFF. For the CDR3, the DNA is TGTGCCAGTAGTATAGGATGGAGGGGGCGGAAGACTAATGAAAAACTGTTTTTT. The rearrangement uses TRBV19 and TRBJ1-4, with TRBD1 identical over 7 bases. CDR3 size: 18 residues. V lost 1 base and J lost 2; bases outside the gene matches: 10. The germline V gene has CDR1 LNHDA and CDR2 SQIVND (reference sequence).

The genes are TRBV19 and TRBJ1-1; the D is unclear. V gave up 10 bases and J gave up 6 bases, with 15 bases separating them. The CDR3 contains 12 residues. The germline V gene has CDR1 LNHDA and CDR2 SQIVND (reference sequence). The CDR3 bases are TGTGCCACTGTCGGGGAGGGCTCTGAAGCTTTCTTT. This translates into CATVGEGSEAFF.

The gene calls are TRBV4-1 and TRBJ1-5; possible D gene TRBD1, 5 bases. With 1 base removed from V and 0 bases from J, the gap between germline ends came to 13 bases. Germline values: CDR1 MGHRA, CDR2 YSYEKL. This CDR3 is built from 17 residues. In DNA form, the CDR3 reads TGCGCCAGCAGCCAAGTAATTCGGGACTATAGCAATCAGCCCCAGCATTTT. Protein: CASSQVIRDYSNQPQHF.

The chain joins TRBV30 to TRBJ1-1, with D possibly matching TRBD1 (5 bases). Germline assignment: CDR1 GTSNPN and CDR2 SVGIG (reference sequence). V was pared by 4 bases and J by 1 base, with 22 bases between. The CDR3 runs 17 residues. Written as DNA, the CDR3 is TGTGCCTGGAAACGGGGAGGGGCGGCAATTGGGAACACTGAAGCTTTCTTT. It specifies CAWKRGGAAIGNTEAFF.

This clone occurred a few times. The DNA of the CDR3 is TGTGCCAGCAGCTTGGACCAGGGCTCTGGAAACACCATATATTTT. Translated: CASSLDQGSGNTIYF. This chain connects TRBV5-4 to TRBJ1-3; D may be TRBD1 (5 bases). V was cut by 0 bases and J by 0 bases, with 7 bases left in between. This CDR3 is built from 15 residues. The germline CDR1 and CDR2 sequences are SGHNT and YYREEE (reference sequence). Full variable domain (remainder filled in from reference TRBV5-4 and TRBJ1-3): ETGVTQSPTHLIKTRGQQVTLRCSSQSGHNTVSWYQQALGQGPQFIFQYYREEENGRGNFPPRFSGLQFPNYSSELNVNALELDDSALYLCASSLDQGSGNTIYFGEGSWLTVV.

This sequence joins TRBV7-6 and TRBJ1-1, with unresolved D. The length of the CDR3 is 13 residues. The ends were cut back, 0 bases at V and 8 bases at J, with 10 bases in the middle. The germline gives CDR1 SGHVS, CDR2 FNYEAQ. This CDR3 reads CASSLARGREAFF. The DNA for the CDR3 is TGTGCCAGCAGCTTAGCGCGAGGAAGAGAAGCTTTCTTT.

In nucleotides, the CDR3 is TGTGCCATCAGTGAGCCCGGACAGGGTAGCAATCAGCCCCAGCATTTT. Its translation: CAISEPGQGSNQPQHF. The chain carries TRBV10-3 and TRBJ1-5; 8 nucleotides agree with TRBD1. Germline loops: CDR1 ENHRY, CDR2 SYGVKD. CDR3 length equals 16 residues. V was clipped by 2 bases and J by 0 bases; unmatched bases: 3.

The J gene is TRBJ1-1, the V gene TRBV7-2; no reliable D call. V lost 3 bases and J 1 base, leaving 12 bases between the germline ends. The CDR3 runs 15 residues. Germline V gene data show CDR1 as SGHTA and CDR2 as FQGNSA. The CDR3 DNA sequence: TGTGCCAGCAGCTTGAGAGCTGCCCCGAACACTGAAGCTTTCTTT. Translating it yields CASSLRAAPNTEAFF.

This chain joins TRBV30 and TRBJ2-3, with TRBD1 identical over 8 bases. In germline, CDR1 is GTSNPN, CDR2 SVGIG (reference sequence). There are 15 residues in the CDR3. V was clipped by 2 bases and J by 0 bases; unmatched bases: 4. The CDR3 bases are TGTGCCTGGAGTCCCGGACAGGGAAGCACAGATACGCAGTATTTT. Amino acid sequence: CAWSPGQGSTDTQYF.

The CDR3 protein is CASSPRGGGGTDTQYF. CDR3 coding DNA: TGCGCCAGCAGCCCCCGCGGCGGGGGTGGAACAGATACGCAGTATTTT. The chain employs TRBV5-1 and TRBJ2-3; 7 bases fit TRBD2. V shed 4 bases, J shed 3 bases, and the junction held 11 bases outside the gene matches. The length of the CDR3 is 16 residues. Germline assignment: CDR1 SGHRS and CDR2 YFSETQ.

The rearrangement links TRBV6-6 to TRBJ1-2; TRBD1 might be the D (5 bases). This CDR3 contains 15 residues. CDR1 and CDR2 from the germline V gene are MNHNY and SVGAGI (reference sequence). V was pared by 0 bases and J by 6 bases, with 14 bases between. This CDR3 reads CASSYSGQATDGYTF. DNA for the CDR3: TGTGCCAGCAGTTACTCGGGGCAGGCGACAGATGGCTACACCTTC.

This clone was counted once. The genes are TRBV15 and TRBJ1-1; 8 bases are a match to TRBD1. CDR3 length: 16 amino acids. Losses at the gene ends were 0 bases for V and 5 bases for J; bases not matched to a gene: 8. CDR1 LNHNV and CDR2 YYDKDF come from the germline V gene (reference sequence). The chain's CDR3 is CATSRDPTGVRTEAFF. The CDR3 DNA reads TGTGCCACCAGCAGAGATCCGACAGGGGTACGGACTGAAGCTTTCTTT.

The CDR3: CASSSQAYSGNTIYF. DNA for the CDR3: TGTGCCAGCAGCTCCCAGGCCTACTCTGGAAACACCATATATTTT. The chain employs TRBV7-9 and TRBJ1-3; the D is unclear. Germline CDR1 SEHNR, CDR2 FQNEAQ (reference sequence). Trimming cost V 4 bases and J 0 bases, with 10 bases left between them. The CDR3 extends over 15 amino acids.

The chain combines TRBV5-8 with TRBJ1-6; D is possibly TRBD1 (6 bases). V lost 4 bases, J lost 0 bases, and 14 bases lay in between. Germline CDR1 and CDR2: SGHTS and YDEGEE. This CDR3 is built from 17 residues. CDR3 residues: CASSPTGQSSYNSPLHF. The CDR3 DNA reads TGTGCCAGCAGCCCGACAGGACAAAGCTCCTATAATTCACCCCTCCACTTT.

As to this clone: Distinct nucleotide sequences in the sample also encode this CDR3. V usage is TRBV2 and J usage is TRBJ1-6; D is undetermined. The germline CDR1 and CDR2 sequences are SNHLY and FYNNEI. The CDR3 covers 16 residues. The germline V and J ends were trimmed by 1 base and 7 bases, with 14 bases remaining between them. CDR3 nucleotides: TGTGCCAGCAGTGAAGAGGACTCACGGTCAAATTCACCCCTCCACTTT. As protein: CASSEEDSRSNSPLHF.